These 3 T cell receptor beta chains were sequenced from one sample in a study of blood T cell repertoires in COVID-19. Libraries were prepared by immunoSEQ multiplex PCR; TCRdb keeps only in-frame clonotypes and omits some of them. Here the sample spans approximately 330,000 clones, over 85% being singletons. The sample taken for sequencing was PBMCs or T cells enriched from blood (not recorded which). These receptor sequences come from a woman aged 25 to 39 who had recovered from COVID-19.

This sequence joins TRBV3-1 (or the pseudogene TRBV3-2) and TRBJ2-3; 9 bases line up with TRBD2. Unmatched junction bases numbered 0, after V lost 1 base and J lost 1 base. The CDR3 sequence is 15 residues long. Germline values: CDR1 LGHDT, CDR2 YNNKEL (reference sequence). The DNA for the CDR3 is TGTGCCAGCAGCCAAGTAGCGGGAGGCACAGATACGCAGTATTTT. As protein: CASSQVAGGTDTQYF.

The chain uses TRBV24-1 and TRBJ2-1; 7 nucleotides line up with TRBD1. The CDR3 is 16 residues long. J was trimmed by 0 bases and V by 3 bases; bases with no gene match: 4. From germline, CDR1 is KGHDR and CDR2 SFDVKD. The CDR3 DNA reads as TGTGCCACCAGTGATCGGAACAGGGGCTCCTACAATGAGCAGTTCTTC. This codes for CATSDRNRGSYNEQFF.

This clone was recorded once. The V gene is TRBV11-2, the J gene TRBJ2-3; the D gene is possibly TRBD2 (6 bases). Germline lookup yields CDR1 SGHAT and CDR2 FQNNGV. The length of the CDR3 is 19 residues. Trimming left V 1 base short and J 1 base short, with 21 bases between. The CDR3 nucleotides read TGTGCCAGCAGCTTAGTTGCCGGGAGAGGATTTGTTGGCACAGATACGCAGTATTTT. Its translation: CASSLVAGRGFVGTDTQYF.